A single sample gave rise to the 32 T cell receptor beta chains below, sequenced in a study of T cell responses to AZD1222 COVID-19 vaccine. Some clones are missing from TCRdb's copy, which holds only in-frame ones; the method was immunoSEQ multiplex PCR. The sample carries roughly 180,000 clones, under 95% recorded once. The material was peripheral blood, obtained 28 days after the second AZD1222 dose. These receptors were collected from an adult who received the AZD1222 COVID-19 vaccine.

Worth noting for this clone: In the same sample, other DNA sequences code for this CDR3. The chain recombines TRBV10-1 with TRBJ2-1; D is unclear. Trimming stripped 0 bases from V and 7 bases from J, with 19 bases between. The CDR3 is made up of 17 amino acids. CDR1 WNHNN and CDR2 SYGVQD come from the germline V gene (reference sequence). The CDR3 nucleotides read TGCGCCAGCAGTGAGTCGCTTAGTCAAGCCTCCCAGAATGAGCAGTTCTTC. This sequence encodes CASSESLSQASQNEQFF.

The chain is built from TRBV11-2 and TRBJ1-3; D possibly corresponds to TRBD1 (5 bases). Germline-derived CDR1 and CDR2 are SGHAT and FQNNGV. This CDR3 contains 15 residues. V lost 5 bases to trimming and J lost 4 bases, with 15 bases between them. The CDR3 reads CASSASVGDGNTIYF. CDR3 in DNA: TGTGCCAGCAGCGCCTCGGTAGGGGACGGAAACACCATATATTTT.

The rearrangement joins TRBV6-2 or TRBV6-3 to TRBJ2-7; TRBD2 matches 11 bases. The CDR3 has 16 amino acids. Germline CDR1 and CDR2: MNHEY and SVGEGT. V lost 5 bases to trimming and J lost 3 bases; unmatched junction nucleotides: 9. CDR3 DNA: TGTGCCAGCAGTCTGGGACTAGCGGAGTTAAACTACGAGCAGTACTTC. Its protein product is CASSLGLAELNYEQYF.

This chain uses TRBV5-1 with TRBJ1-1; 7 bases fit TRBD1. The CDR3 is made up of 14 amino acids. Germline V CDR1 and CDR2: SGHRS, YFSETQ. V was pared by 2 bases and J by 3 bases, with 4 bases of the junction left unmatched. As DNA, the CDR3 is TGCGCCAGCAGCTTACAGGGGTTTGACACTGAAGCTTTCTTT. Translating gives CASSLQGFDTEAFF.

The rearrangement joins TRBV6-5 to TRBJ2-5, with 7 nucleotides matching TRBD1. The CDR3 extends over 15 amino acids. V was pared by 5 bases and J by 5 bases, with 11 bases of the junction left unmatched. Germline V gene sequence: CDR1 MNHEY, CDR2 SVGAGI. CDR3 amino acids: CASSPTLGRGETQYF. The CDR3 DNA follows: TGTGCCAGCAGTCCCACCCTGGGCAGGGGGGAGACCCAGTACTTC.

This clone was seen just once. The V and J genes are TRBV11-2 and TRBJ2-3, with TRBD2 identical over 9 bases. Trimming removed 2 bases from V and 1 base from J; junction bases left unmatched: 1. The germline V gene encodes CDR1 SGHAT and CDR2 FQNNGV. This CDR3 has 15 residues. The DNA of the CDR3 is TGTGCCAGCAGCTTAATAGCGGGGGGCACAGATACGCAGTATTTT. It is translated as CASSLIAGGTDTQYF.

The chain couples TRBV21-1 to TRBJ1-2. TRBV21-1 is marked as a pseudogene. The length of the CDR3 is 15 residues. CDR3 residues: CASSPPPGTFLGYTF. CDR3 sequence (DNA): TGTGCCAGCAGCCCACCCCCCGGGACCTTTCTCGGCTACACCTTC.

The rearrangement links TRBV14 to TRBJ2-1, with D perhaps assigned TRBD1 or TRBD2 (6 bases each). Trimming shortened V by 4 bases and J by 2 bases, and 12 bases separated the two germline ends. The germline V gene has CDR1 SGHDN and CDR2 FVKESK. This CDR3 has 15 amino acids. CDR3 nucleotide sequence: TGTGCCAGCAGCCCGAGGGGGGCAACCTACAATGAGCAGTTCTTC. Translating gives CASSPRGATYNEQFF.

The CDR3 DNA sequence: TGTGCCAGCAGTTCCCATGGTAGTCTCAACCAGTTCTTC. Protein sequence: CASSSHGSLNQFF. The rearrangement joins TRBV12-3 or TRBV12-4 to TRBJ2-1; no firm D call. The CDR3 length is 13 residues. Trimming pared 4 bases from V and 13 bases from J, leaving 17 bases between.

Judged by abundance, this clone is large. The chain joins TRBV7-2 to TRBJ1-2; D is ambiguous. V dropped 1 base and J dropped 4 bases, with 10 bases sitting between them. The CDR3 extends over 14 amino acids. In germline, CDR1 is SGHTA, CDR2 FQGNSA. CDR3 sequence reads: CASSLVGWGYGYTF. The CDR3, as DNA: TGTGCCAGCAGCTTAGTTGGGTGGGGCTATGGCTACACCTTC.

The chain is built from TRBV13 and TRBJ1-2, with a possible D match to TRBD1 (6 bases). V dropped 3 bases and J dropped 2 bases, with 10 bases sitting between them. Per germline, CDR1 PRHDT and CDR2 FYEKMQ (reference sequence). The CDR3 covers 14 residues. This CDR3 is CASSFKGGNYGYTF. The CDR3 nucleotides read TGTGCCAGCAGCTTCAAGGGGGGGAACTATGGCTACACCTTC.

The table lists this clone with a count of one. This sequence joins TRBV27 and TRBJ1-2; D is unresolved. This CDR3 comprises 13 residues. Germline values: CDR1 MNHEY, CDR2 SMNVEV (reference sequence). Trimming removed 2 bases at V and 5 bases at J, with 9 bases between. CDR3 nucleotide sequence: TGTGCCAGCAGTTTAAGGCAGGATTATGGCTACACCTTC. Residues: CASSLRQDYGYTF.

The V call is TRBV7-6, the J call TRBJ1-6; TRBD1 might be the D (5 bases). The length of the CDR3 is 15 residues. V shed 1 base and J shed 5 bases, with 9 bases lying between them. Germline V gene data show CDR1 as SGHVS and CDR2 as FNYEAQ. CDR3 sequence (DNA): TGTGCCAGCAGCTTAGTTCAGGGTCATAATTCACCCCTCCACTTT. Protein sequence: CASSLVQGHNSPLHF.

This clone was seen more than once but under ten times. The chain recombines TRBV20-1 with TRBJ1-1; a weak D match, TRBD1 (5 bases). Trimming stripped 3 bases from V and 6 bases from J, with 14 bases between. Per germline, CDR1 DFQATT and CDR2 SNEGSKA (reference sequence). This CDR3 has 13 amino acids. CDR3 in DNA: TGCAGTGCTAGTCTACAGGTTGGGGCTGAAGCTTTCTTT. Encoded protein: CSASLQVGAEAFF.

The rearrangement links TRBV2 to TRBJ1-1; D call uncertain. The CDR3 is made up of 14 amino acids. The V end lost 3 bases, the J end lost 9 bases, and 17 bases lay between the germline ends. The germline CDR1 and CDR2 sequences are SNHLY and FYNNEI. The CDR3 reads CASSEQPPLLKAFF. CDR3 bases: TGTGCCAGCAGTGAGCAGCCCCCTCTACTGAAAGCTTTCTTT.

This clone was detected only once. This chain joins TRBV19 and TRBJ2-5; tentative D call: TRBD2 (5 bases). Per the germline V gene, CDR1 is LNHDA and CDR2 is SQIVND (reference sequence). Trimming took off 1 base at V and 5 bases at J, with 11 bases between the two ends. CDR3 length: 14 amino acids. Written as DNA, the CDR3 is TGTGCCAGTAGTATAGGATCCCGAGGGGAGACCCAGTACTTC. Translating it yields CASSIGSRGETQYF. Complete variable domain (other parts from reference TRBV19 and TRBJ2-5): DGGITQSPKYLFRKEGQNVTLSCEQNLNHDAMYWYRQDPGQGLRLIYYSQIVNDFQKGDIAEGYSVSREKKESFPLTVTSAQKNPTAFYLCASSIGSRGETQYFGPGTRLLVL.

The chain has TRBV15 and TRBJ1-1; 9 nucleotides match TRBD1. The CDR3 totals 15 residues. V dropped 3 bases and J dropped 3; count of bases not matched to a gene: 5. Per the germline V gene, CDR1 is LNHNV and CDR2 is YYDKDF (reference sequence). The DNA of the CDR3 is TGTGCCACCAGCAGGGACAGGGGCCGGTACACTGAAGCTTTCTTT. Amino acids: CATSRDRGRYTEAFF.

This chain connects TRBV18 to TRBJ1-5, with D perhaps TRBD1 (6 bases). Germline assignment: CDR1 KGHSH and CDR2 LQKENI. The CDR3 runs to 17 residues. Between the trimmed V and J ends, which lost 3 bases and 4 bases, there was a span of 19 bases. This chain's CDR3 is CASSPSLITGTNQPQHF. The CDR3 DNA reads TGTGCCAGCTCACCTTCCTTGATCACAGGGACGAATCAGCCCCAGCATTTT.

The gene calls are TRBV7-2 and TRBJ1-5, with 8 bases identical to TRBD1. This CDR3 comprises 15 residues. Germline V gene data show CDR1 as SGHTA and CDR2 as FQGNSA. The V gene end was trimmed by 6 bases and the J gene end by 1 base; junction bases not matched to a gene: 5. CDR3 loop: CASRPTGASNQPQHF. CDR3 in DNA: TGTGCCAGCAGACCGACAGGGGCCAGCAATCAGCCCCAGCATTTT.

The chain is built from TRBV27 and TRBJ1-4, with a possible D match to TRBD1 (6 bases). Germline V CDR1 and CDR2: MNHEY, SMNVEV (reference sequence). The CDR3 runs 14 residues. Trimming pared 3 bases from V and 10 bases from J, leaving 15 bases between. The DNA of the CDR3 is TGTGCCAGCAGTTTCCGGGGGCTCGGGGGAAAACTGTTTTTT. Its translation is CASSFRGLGGKLFF.

The J gene is TRBJ2-1, the V gene TRBV10-1, with 13 bases that match TRBD2. This CDR3 contains 14 residues. Trimming removed 0 bases from V and 12 bases from J; junction bases left unmatched: 2. Germline V gene data show CDR1 as WNHNN and CDR2 as SYGVQD (reference sequence). The CDR3 loop reads CASSESGLAGTQFF. CDR3 sequence (DNA): TGCGCCAGCAGTGAGTCGGGACTAGCGGGGACGCAGTTCTTC.

CDR3 protein: CASSTSQNTEAFF. The CDR3 region has the DNA TGTGCCAGTAGTACATCCCAGAACACTGAAGCTTTCTTT. The chain joins TRBV19 to TRBJ1-1; no definite D call. Germline V CDR1 and CDR2: LNHDA, SQIVND (reference sequence). V was trimmed by 4 bases and J by 1 base, leaving 7 bases between them. CDR3 length equals 13 residues.

Here the CDR3 reads CASSLQGLYWEQYF. In DNA, the CDR3 is TGTGCCAGCAGCTTACAGGGCCTTTACTGGGAGCAGTACTTC. The V call is TRBV5-6, the J call TRBJ2-7; the D gene is possibly TRBD1 (6 bases). Trimming took off 2 bases at V and 7 bases at J, with 16 bases between the two ends. CDR3 size: 14 residues. CDR1 and CDR2 (germline): SGHDT, YYEEEE.

The gene calls are TRBV10-1 and TRBJ1-5; 8 nucleotides line up with TRBD1. The V gene end was trimmed by 9 bases and the J gene end by 0 bases; junction bases not matched to a gene: 4. This CDR3 contains 14 residues. Germline CDR1 is WNHNN and CDR2 is SYGVQD (reference sequence). The CDR3 loop reads CASPTGDSNQPQHF. The CDR3 coding sequence is TGCGCCAGTCCGACAGGGGATAGCAATCAGCCCCAGCATTTT.

This clone was seen a single time. This likely comes from a read error, as the CDR3 has no conserved phenylalanine or tryptophan at its end. The limits of the CDR3 on the DNA are not certain, so only TCRdb's listed CDR3 is given. The gene calls are TRBV15 and TRBJ1-1; the table calls TRBD1, which could not be checked here. The CDR3 region is 12 residues in length, termini included. Germline loops: CDR1 LNHNV, CDR2 YYDKDF (reference sequence). The CDR3 sequence is CATSSTEGQEIM.

The J gene is TRBJ2-4, the V gene TRBV19; 7 nucleotides align to TRBD2. J lost 0 bases, V lost 8 bases, and 13 bases had no gene match. CDR1 is LNHDA, CDR2 SQIVND, per germline (reference sequence). CDR3 size: 17 residues. The CDR3, as DNA: TGTGCCAGTCTAAATACCCGGGGGGTGGAAGCCAAAAACATTCAGTACTTC. Translated, it gives CASLNTRGVEAKNIQYF.

V is TRBV18 and J is TRBJ2-1; TRBD2 is a possible D gene (6 bases). Germline V gene sequence: CDR1 KGHSH, CDR2 LQKENI. Trimming removed 3 bases at V and 5 bases at J, with 14 bases between. There are 15 residues in the CDR3. CDR3 loop: CASSPEGLRNNEQFF. The CDR3 region has the DNA TGTGCCAGCTCACCCGAGGGACTTCGTAACAATGAGCAGTTCTTC.

This chain links TRBV6-5 with TRBJ2-7, with 9 bases that match TRBD1. The CDR3 sequence is 15 residues long. Looked up from germline, CDR1 is MNHEY and CDR2 is SVGAGI. With 6 bases clipped from V and 0 bases from J, the junction kept 6 bases outside the gene matches. Here the CDR3 reads CASRRTGDFSYEQYF. DNA of the CDR3: TGTGCCAGCAGGCGGACAGGGGACTTCTCCTACGAGCAGTACTTC.

This chain uses TRBV4-1 with TRBJ1-2, with a tentative D call TRBD1 (5 bases). With 2 bases removed from V and 4 bases from J, the gap between germline ends came to 11 bases. There are 14 residues in the CDR3. CDR1 is MGHRA, CDR2 YSYEKL, per germline. The CDR3 DNA follows: TGCGCCAGCAGCCAACCCTGGGACGGCTATGGCTACACCTTC. It yields the protein CASSQPWDGYGYTF.

The chain is built from TRBV13 and TRBJ2-7; D call uncertain. The germline gives CDR1 PRHDT, CDR2 FYEKMQ (reference sequence). The CDR3 has 15 amino acids. V lost 1 base to trimming and J lost 2 bases, with 12 bases between them. CDR3 DNA sequence: TGTGCCAGCAGCTTAGACAGCGCCGGGCCCTACGAGCAGTACTTC. Translating it yields CASSLDSAGPYEQYF.

This clone was counted a few times. This chain connects TRBV28 to TRBJ1-1; 10 bases agree with TRBD1. V was pared by 1 base and J by 2 bases, with 7 bases of the junction left unmatched. The CDR3 loop spans 17 amino acids. Germline V gene data show CDR1 as MDHEN and CDR2 as SYDVKM. CDR3 protein: CASSLYRQGAKNTEAFF. For the CDR3, the DNA is TGTGCCAGCAGTTTATACCGACAGGGGGCCAAAAACACTGAAGCTTTCTTT.

The rearrangement uses TRBV20-1 and TRBJ1-1, with a weak D call TRBD1 (5 bases). This CDR3 has 11 residues. Germline CDR1 is DFQATT and CDR2 is SNEGSKA (reference sequence). The V gene lost 5 bases and the J gene lost 6 bases, with 10 bases spanning the gap. The CDR3 region has the DNA TGCAGTGCTTCGACAGCCCCTGAAGCTTTCTTT. It codes for CSASTAPEAFF.